The 9 T cell receptor beta chains given below trace back to one sample, sequenced in a study of blood T cell repertoires in COVID-19. The assay was immunoSEQ multiplex PCR, and TCRdb's table has in-frame clones only and misses some. The sample has under 85,000 clones; around 80% are singletons. Sequenced sample: peripheral blood. All receptors come from a man between 60 and 75 years old with active or convalescent COVID-19.

V is TRBV7-9 and J is TRBJ2-7, with TRBD1 as a possible D gene (6 bases). Germline CDR1 is SEHNR and CDR2 is FQNEAQ (reference sequence). The length of the CDR3 is 15 residues. V was clipped by 5 bases and J by 0 bases, with 14 bases between them. CDR3 in amino acids: CASSHLGRGSYEQYF. The CDR3 region has the DNA TGTGCCAGCAGCCACCTTGGCAGGGGCTCCTACGAGCAGTACTTC.

This rearrangement joins TRBV19 to TRBJ1-3, with D possibly matching TRBD1 (6 bases). The CDR3 extends over 13 amino acids. Germline V gene sequence: CDR1 LNHDA, CDR2 SQIVND (reference sequence). V lost 6 bases to trimming and J lost 1 base, with 7 bases between them. The CDR3 region has the DNA TGTGCCAGTAGACAGGGTTCTGGAAACACCATATATTTT. Translated, it gives CASRQGSGNTIYF.

The J gene is TRBJ1-1, the V gene TRBV6-5, with unresolved D. Looked up from germline, CDR1 is MNHEY and CDR2 is SVGAGI. With 6 bases removed from V and 8 bases from J, the gap between germline ends came to 10 bases. The CDR3 covers 11 residues. DNA of the CDR3: TGTGCCAGCAGGTCGGAGTTAGAAGCTTTCTTT. Encoded protein: CASRSELEAFF.

The chain is built from TRBV6-5 and TRBJ1-3; D remains ambiguous. The V gene's germline CDR1 is MNHEY and CDR2 SVGAGI. This CDR3 region has 16 residues. Trimming removed 0 bases at V and 0 bases at J, with 9 bases between. The CDR3 nucleotides are TGTGCCAGCAGTTACTCCCCCCGGGTCTCTGGAAACACCATATATTTT. Translation: CASSYSPRVSGNTIYF.

The chain links TRBV11-2 to TRBJ2-7, with 7 bases lining up with TRBD1. This CDR3 contains 16 residues. Germline CDR1 is SGHAT and CDR2 is FQNNGV. The V gene end was trimmed by 3 bases and the J gene end by 3 bases; junction bases not matched to a gene: 11. CDR3 DNA sequence: TGTGCCAGCAGCTTCCGAGGGGGACAGAGCCTCTACGAGCAGTACTTC. Translation: CASSFRGGQSLYEQYF.

Regarding this clone: The same CDR3 arises from other DNA sequences in this sample as well. The chain links TRBV12-3 or TRBV12-4 to TRBJ2-7; TRBD1 agrees at 7 bases. V lost 4 bases to trimming and J lost 0 bases; unmatched junction nucleotides: 0. This CDR3 spans 13 amino acids. CDR3 bases: TGTGCCAGCAGTTCAGGGGGCTCCTACGAGCAGTACTTC. It specifies CASSSGGSYEQYF.

As to this clone: This same CDR3 is encoded by further DNA sequences in the sample. The chain employs TRBV30 and TRBJ1-1; 8 bases line up with TRBD1. This CDR3 is built from 15 residues. The germline V gene has CDR1 GTSNPN and CDR2 SVGIG (reference sequence). V lost 1 base to trimming and J lost 1 base; unmatched junction nucleotides: 5. This CDR3 is CAWSALGQANTEAFF. CDR3 sequence (DNA): TGTGCCTGGAGTGCCCTGGGACAGGCGAACACTGAAGCTTTCTTT.

The rearrangement uses TRBV11-3 and TRBJ2-3; D is unclear. The V gene lost 4 bases and the J gene lost 5 bases, with 10 bases spanning the gap. CDR1 SGHNT and CDR2 YENEEA come from the germline V gene. This CDR3 is built from 13 residues. Here the CDR3 DNA reads TGTGCCAGCAGCTCCTATCATTTAGATACGCAGTATTTT. Translated: CASSSYHLDTQYF.

This clone came up many times. The V and J genes are TRBV2 and TRBJ2-7; D unclear. Germline CDR1 is SNHLY and CDR2 is FYNNEI. The CDR3 length is 15 residues. Between the trimmed V and J ends, which lost 2 bases and 2 bases, there was a span of 13 bases. CDR3 coding DNA: TGTGCCAGCAGTGAACTTACATCTTCCCCCTACGAGCAGTACTTC. As protein: CASSELTSSPYEQYF.